The 25 T cell receptor beta chains in this list originate from one sample, sequenced in a study of T cell clonotyping in hematopoietic cell transplantation. Using immunoSEQ multiplex PCR, the repertoire was profiled, and TCRdb retains in-frame clones only, with some absent. The sample records some 30,000 clones, under 97% being singletons. Material: peripheral blood mononuclear cells. These receptors were obtained from a man aged 45-65 years in good health. Some clones in this sample may be carry-over from other donors' samples.

The CDR3 DNA follows: TGCGCCAGCAGCCCTCAGGCTGGTCTCGAGCAGTACTTC. This gives the protein CASSPQAGLEQYF. This chain uses TRBV4-1 with TRBJ2-7, with D hard to call. CDR1 and CDR2 from the germline V gene are MGHRA and YSYEKL. The V end lost 4 bases, the J end lost 6 bases, and 13 bases lay between the germline ends. The length of the CDR3 is 13 residues.

The rearrangement joins TRBV7-2 to TRBJ1-4; 10 positions match TRBD1. CDR3 length equals 14 residues. After removal of 5 bases from V and 6 bases from J, the junction contained 3 bases not matched to a gene. The germline gives CDR1 SGHTA, CDR2 FQGNSA. The DNA for the CDR3 is TGTGCCAGCAGCGTGACAGGGGGCCATGAAAAACTGTTTTTT. It is translated as CASSVTGGHEKLFF.

The V call is TRBV6-5, the J call TRBJ1-2, with TRBD1 as a possible D gene (6 bases). Germline-derived CDR1 and CDR2 are MNHEY and SVGAGI. This CDR3 has 14 residues. V was cut by 6 bases and J by 5 bases, with 16 bases left in between. The CDR3 loop is CASSYREAEYGYTF. The CDR3, as DNA: TGTGCCAGCAGCTACAGGGAGGCCGAGTATGGCTACACCTTC.

The chain recombines TRBV11-2 with TRBJ1-2; 9 nucleotides line up with TRBD1. Trimming took 4 bases from V and 2 from J; bases not matched to a gene: 5. CDR1 and CDR2 (germline): SGHAT, FQNNGV. This CDR3 has 15 amino acids. The CDR3 DNA reads TGTGCCAGCAGCTCGACAGGGGGACACAACTATGGCTACACCTTC. Residues: CASSSTGGHNYGYTF.

This chain uses TRBV19 with TRBJ1-2; D is possibly TRBD1 (5 bases). Looked up from germline, CDR1 is LNHDA and CDR2 is SQIVND (reference sequence). Trimming left V 5 bases short and J 4 bases short, with 8 bases between. This CDR3 comprises 12 residues. The DNA of the CDR3 is TGTGCCAGTAGTCGGGGGGGCTATGGCTACACCTTC. It is translated as CASSRGGYGYTF.

The chain links TRBV30 to TRBJ1-6; the D is unclear. Germline CDR1 GTSNPN, CDR2 SVGIG (reference sequence). Trimming shortened V by 5 bases and J by 11 bases, and 16 bases separated the two germline ends. This CDR3 has 13 amino acids. The CDR3 loop is CAWEGTAKTPLHF. The CDR3 DNA reads TGTGCCTGGGAGGGAACAGCGAAGACACCCCTCCACTTT.

CDR3 residues: CASSETGTGSYEQYF. In DNA, the CDR3 is TGCGCCAGCAGCGAAACCGGGACAGGCTCCTACGAGCAGTACTTC. V and J are TRBV4-1 and TRBJ2-7, with 8 bases that match TRBD1. CDR3 length equals 15 residues. With V trimmed by 5 bases and J by 0 bases, 6 bases remained unmatched. The germline CDR1 and CDR2 sequences are MGHRA and YSYEKL.

This chain uses TRBV28 with TRBJ2-7; either TRBD1 or TRBD2 may fit D (5 bases each). Germline CDR1 is MDHEN and CDR2 is SYDVKM. There are 14 residues in the CDR3. Trimming took off 2 bases at V and 2 bases at J, with 10 bases between the two ends. The chain's CDR3 is CASSLVGAPYEQYF. CDR3 DNA: TGTGCCAGCAGTTTAGTCGGGGCTCCCTACGAGCAGTACTTC.

This clone was detected once. The chain links TRBV19 to TRBJ2-3, with 11 bases that match TRBD1. Germline CDR1 is LNHDA and CDR2 is SQIVND (reference sequence). The CDR3 length is 15 residues. After removal of 3 bases from V and 7 bases from J, the junction contained 6 bases not matched to a gene. The CDR3 spells CASSIGGQGANTQYF. CDR3 nucleotide sequence: TGTGCCAGTAGTATTGGCGGACAGGGGGCAAATACGCAGTATTTT.

The rearrangement links TRBV2 to TRBJ1-2; TRBD1 matches at 7 bases. The V segment lost 6 bases and the J segment 6 bases; nucleotides outside the gene matches: 13. The CDR3 is 15 residues long. The V gene's germline CDR1 is SNHLY and CDR2 FYNNEI. The CDR3 here is CASSEMTGNGHGYTF. Written as DNA, the CDR3 is TGTGCCAGCAGCGAAATGACAGGGAACGGCCATGGCTACACCTTC.

This clone was picked up one time. This rearrangement joins TRBV6-1 to TRBJ1-5, with 7 positions matching TRBD1. This CDR3 is 14 amino acids long. The germline gives CDR1 MNHNS, CDR2 SASEGT. The ends lost 7 bases at V and 0 bases at J; junction bases unmatched: 3. The CDR3 nucleotides read TGTGCCAGCACCAGGGGGAATAGCAATCAGCCCCAGCATTTT. The encoded protein is CASTRGNSNQPQHF.

This rearrangement joins TRBV11-2 to TRBJ1-2; TRBD1 is a possible D gene (5 bases). The ends were cut back, 0 bases at V and 4 bases at J, with 9 bases in the middle. The germline V gene has CDR1 SGHAT and CDR2 FQNNGV. This CDR3 spans 14 amino acids. The CDR3 loop is CASSLDARGYGYTF. The CDR3 DNA sequence: TGTGCCAGCAGCTTAGATGCGAGGGGCTATGGCTACACCTTC. Variable domain in full (rest from reference TRBV11-2 and TRBJ1-2): EAGVAQSPRYKIIEKRQSVAFWCNPISGHATLYWYQQILGQGPKLLIQFQNNGVVDDSQLPKDRFSAERLKGVDSTLKIQPAKLEDSAVYLCASSLDARGYGYTFGSGTRLTVV.

The chain couples TRBV28 to TRBJ1-5; 8 positions agree with TRBD1. This CDR3 spans 13 amino acids. Germline values: CDR1 MDHEN, CDR2 SYDVKM. V was pared by 8 bases and J by 6 bases, with 6 bases of the junction left unmatched. The CDR3 here is CASLGQGSQPQHF. For the CDR3, the DNA is TGTGCCAGCCTTGGACAGGGCAGTCAGCCCCAGCATTTT.

CDR3 sequence (DNA): TGTGCCAGCAGCCCTACCTCCTACGAGCAGTACTTC. Translating gives CASSPTSYEQYF. The rearrangement links TRBV2 to TRBJ2-7; D unclear. V shed 6 bases and J shed 0 bases, with 6 bases lying between them. This CDR3 spans 12 amino acids. Germline loops: CDR1 SNHLY, CDR2 FYNNEI.

The chain carries TRBV13 and TRBJ1-2; a weak D match, TRBD1 (5 bases). CDR1 and CDR2 from the germline V gene are PRHDT and FYEKMQ (reference sequence). The CDR3 is 15 amino acids. Deletions cut 0 bases from V and 2 bases from J, with 10 bases between. The DNA for the CDR3 is TGTGCCAGCAGCTTAGGCAGGGAAACCAACTATGGCTACACCTTC. Its protein product is CASSLGRETNYGYTF.

This rearrangement joins TRBV6-1 to TRBJ2-5; D might be TRBD2 (5 bases). Germline loops: CDR1 MNHNS, CDR2 SASEGT. Between the trimmed V and J ends, which lost 5 bases and 3 bases, there was a span of 13 bases. This CDR3 spans 14 amino acids. The CDR3 nucleotides read TGTGCCAGCAGTCGGAGTCCCGGGAAAGAGACCCAGTACTTC. Translated: CASSRSPGKETQYF.

This clone was observed a single time. The V call is TRBV5-1, the J call TRBJ2-5; 13 bases agree with TRBD2. The CDR3 extends over 15 amino acids. With V trimmed by 0 bases and J by 5 bases, 1 base remained unmatched. Per germline, CDR1 SGHRS and CDR2 YFSETQ. As DNA, the CDR3 is TGCGCCAGCAGCTTGGTACTAGCGGGGGGGGAGACCCAGTACTTC. It is translated as CASSLVLAGGETQYF.

The chain links TRBV19 to TRBJ2-2, with D uncertain. CDR1 is LNHDA and CDR2 is SQIVND in the germline V gene (reference sequence). The CDR3 spans 17 residues. Trimming pared 0 bases from V and 5 bases from J, leaving 16 bases between. The CDR3 DNA reads as TGTGCCAGTAGTATAGACCAAGCTCTCAGGTTGACCGGGGAGCTGTTTTTT. Amino acids: CASSIDQALRLTGELFF.

The rearrangement links TRBV6-5 to TRBJ2-2, with D possibly being TRBD2 (6 bases). Trimming removed 5 bases from V and 7 bases from J, with 17 bases in between. The germline CDR1 and CDR2 sequences are MNHEY and SVGAGI. This CDR3 spans 15 amino acids. The CDR3 reads CASSTSTEEGGELFF. CDR3 sequence (DNA): TGTGCCAGCAGTACCTCCACCGAGGAGGGCGGGGAGCTGTTTTTT.

This rearrangement joins TRBV13 to TRBJ1-2; D call uncertain. The germline V and J ends were trimmed by 5 bases and 8 bases, with 15 bases remaining between them. Germline loops: CDR1 PRHDT, CDR2 FYEKMQ (reference sequence). CDR3 size: 13 residues. CDR3 DNA sequence: TGTGCCAGCAGCCGCACCCCCGCGGACGGCTACACCTTC. As protein: CASSRTPADGYTF.

This clone has just one count. This sequence joins TRBV28 and TRBJ2-7; D could derive from TRBD1 or TRBD2 (5 bases each). CDR3 length: 15 amino acids. Between the trimmed V and J ends, which lost 6 bases and 5 bases, there was a span of 20 bases. CDR1 MDHEN and CDR2 SYDVKM come from the germline V gene. The CDR3 DNA reads TGTGCCAGCAGACACTTCGGGGCAACGGGTAACGAGCAGTACTTC. Its translation: CASRHFGATGNEQYF.

J is TRBJ2-7 and V is TRBV5-6; D is undetermined. This CDR3 contains 13 residues. Trimming removed 1 base at V and 7 bases at J, with 12 bases between. CDR1 SGHDT and CDR2 YYEEEE come from the germline V gene. This CDR3 reads CASSLYDRREQYF. The CDR3 DNA reads TGTGCCAGCAGCTTGTACGACCGCAGGGAGCAGTACTTC.

This chain connects TRBV7-6 to TRBJ2-7, with D possibly matching TRBD1 (7 bases). With 3 bases removed from V and 2 bases from J, the gap between germline ends came to 20 bases. CDR3 length: 17 amino acids. Germline CDR1 reads SGHVS; CDR2 reads FNYEAQ. CDR3 loop: CASSFQGGSGRAYEQYF. In nucleotides, the CDR3 is TGTGCCAGCAGCTTCCAGGGGGGTTCGGGGAGAGCCTACGAGCAGTACTTC.

V gene TRBV6-5 combines with J gene TRBJ1-2; D is uncertain. V gave up 10 bases and J gave up 2 bases, with 17 bases separating them. Germline values: CDR1 MNHEY, CDR2 SVGAGI. This CDR3 spans 14 amino acids. In DNA, the CDR3 is TGTGCCACAGCACAGTTGTCGGGAAACTATGGCTACACCTTC. Translation: CATAQLSGNYGYTF.

The chain employs TRBV30 and TRBJ1-4, with a tentative D call TRBD1 (5 bases). Germline V gene lookup returns CDR1 GTSNPN and CDR2 SVGIG (reference sequence). The CDR3 is made up of 15 amino acids. V lost 2 bases, J lost 8 bases, and 18 bases lay in between. CDR3: CAWSILGVRGEKLFF. CDR3 DNA: TGTGCCTGGAGTATCCTGGGGGTGAGGGGCGAAAAACTGTTTTTT. Based on the CDR3 plus reference TRBV30 and TRBJ1-4, the full variable domain is SQTIHQWPATLVQPVGSPLSLECTVEGTSNPNLYWYRQAAGRGLQLLFYSVGIGQISSEVPQNLSASRPQDRQFILSSKKLLLSDSGFYLCAWSILGVRGEKLFFGSGTQLSVL.